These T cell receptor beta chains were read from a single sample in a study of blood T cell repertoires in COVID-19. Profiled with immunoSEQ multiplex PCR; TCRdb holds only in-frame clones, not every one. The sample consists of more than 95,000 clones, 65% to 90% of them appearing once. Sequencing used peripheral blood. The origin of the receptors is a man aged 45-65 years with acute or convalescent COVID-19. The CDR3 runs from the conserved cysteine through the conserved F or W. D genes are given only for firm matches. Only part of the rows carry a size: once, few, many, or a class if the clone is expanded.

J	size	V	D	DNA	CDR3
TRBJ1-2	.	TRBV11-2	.	TGTGCCAGCAGCTTAGAGTTACGCCAGGGGCGTGATGGCTACACCTTC	CASSLELRQGRDGYTF
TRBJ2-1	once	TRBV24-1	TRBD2	TGTGCCACCAGTGATTTGGGCGGGAGCTCCTACAATGAGCAGTTCTTC	CATSDLGGSSYNEQFF
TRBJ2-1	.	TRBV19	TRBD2	TGTGCCAGTAGTATAGATGCTAGCGGGTCCTACAATGAGCAGTTCTTC	CASSIDASGSYNEQFF
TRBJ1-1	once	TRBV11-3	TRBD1	TGTGCCAGCAGACAGGGGGCGGGTGAAGCTTTCTTT	CASRQGAGEAFF
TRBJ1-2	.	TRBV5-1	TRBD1	TGCGCCAGCAGCACAGGACAGGGGTGGTATGGCTACACCTTC	CASSTGQGWYGYTF
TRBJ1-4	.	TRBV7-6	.	TGTGCCAGCAGCTTATTCGCGGATGAAAAACTGTTTTTT	CASSLFADEKLFF
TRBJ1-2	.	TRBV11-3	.	TGTGCCAGCAGCCCTGGACAGAGCAACTATGGCTACACCTTC	CASSPGQSNYGYTF
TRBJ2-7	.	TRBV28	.	TGTGCCAGCAGTTCCCCCCCTAGGAAGGATTACGAGCAGTACTTC	CASSSPPRKDYEQYF
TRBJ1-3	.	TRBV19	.	TGTGCCAGTAGTATTGGGCAGGGAGGAGGTGGAAACACCATATATTTT	CASSIGQGGGGNTIYF
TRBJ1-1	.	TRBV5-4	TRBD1	TGTGCCAGCAGCTTACCGGGACAGGGGCGTTCGTCTGAAGCTTTCTTT	CASSLPGQGRSSEAFF
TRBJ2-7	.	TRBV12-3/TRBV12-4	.	TGTGCCAGCAGAAGATCAGGAACCTACGAGCAGTACTTC	CASRRSGTYEQYF
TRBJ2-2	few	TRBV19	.	TGTGCCAGTAGTCTGACAGTGGGCACCGGGGAGCTGTTTTTT	CASSLTVGTGELFF
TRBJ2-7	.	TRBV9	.	TGTGCCAGCAGCGTCTCAGGACAAACCTACGAGCAGTACTTC	CASSVSGQTYEQYF
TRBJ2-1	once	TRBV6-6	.	TGTGCCAGCAGCTACCTAGCGCCTCCCTACAATGAGCAGTTCTTC	CASSYLAPPYNEQFF
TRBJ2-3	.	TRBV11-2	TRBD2	TGTGCCAGCAGCGACCGCGGGACTAGAATGCCAGATACGCAGTATTTT	CASSDRGTRMPDTQYF
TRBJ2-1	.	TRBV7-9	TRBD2	TGTGCCAGCAGACCTTTAGCGGGAACTCCAGACTCCTACAATGAGCAGTTCTTC	CASRPLAGTPDSYNEQFF
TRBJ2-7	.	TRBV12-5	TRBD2	TGTGCTAGTGGCACGTTGGGCAGCGGGACTACCTACGAGCAGTACTTC	CASGTLGSGTTYEQYF
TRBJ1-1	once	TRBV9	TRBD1	TGTGCCAGCAGCGTTGGACAGGGGCAAGGCACTGAAGCTTTCTTT	CASSVGQGQGTEAFF
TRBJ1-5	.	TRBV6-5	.	TGTGCCAGCAGACAGGGACCGAATAGCAATCAGCCCCAGCATTTT	CASRQGPNSNQPQHF
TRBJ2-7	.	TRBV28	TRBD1	TGTGCCAGCAGTTTATCCCCGGGACAGGGAAGCTCCTACGAGCAGTACTTC	CASSLSPGQGSSYEQYF
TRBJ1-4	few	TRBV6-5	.	TGTGCCAGCAGTTACTCTAGGGGAGGGCTTGATGAAAAACTGTTTTTT	CASSYSRGGLDEKLFF
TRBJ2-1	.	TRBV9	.	TGTGCCAGCAGCGCCTTTACAGCCAATGAGCAGTTCTTC	CASSAFTANEQFF
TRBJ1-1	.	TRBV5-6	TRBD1	TGTGCCAGCACCGGTGACAGGGGGAACACTGAAGCTTTCTTT	CASTGDRGNTEAFF
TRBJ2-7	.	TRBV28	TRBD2	TGTGCCGGTAGCGGGGACCCAACCTACGAGCAGTACTTC	CAGSGDPTYEQYF
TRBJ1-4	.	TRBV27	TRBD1	TGTGCCAGCAGTTTAGGCAGGGGGCGCCTTAATGAAAAACTGTTTTTT	CASSLGRGRLNEKLFF
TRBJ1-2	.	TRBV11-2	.	TGTGCCAGCAGCTCCCTTGGGGGGAACTATGGCTACACCTTC	CASSSLGGNYGYTF
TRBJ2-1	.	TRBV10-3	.	TGTGCCATCAGTGAATTTGAGGGCTCCTACAATGAGCAGTTCTTC	CAISEFEGSYNEQFF
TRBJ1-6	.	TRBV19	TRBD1	TGTGCCAGTAGAACCGGGACAGGGTTTGACTCACCCCTCCACTTT	CASRTGTGFDSPLHF
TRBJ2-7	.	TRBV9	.	TGTGCCAGCAGCCTTACGGACAACCCCTACGAGCAGTACTTC	CASSLTDNPYEQYF
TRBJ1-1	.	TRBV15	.	TGTGCCACCAGCTTGCGGGGAGGGAGCACTGAAGCTTTCTTT	CATSLRGGSTEAFF
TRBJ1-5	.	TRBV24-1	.	TGTGCCACCAGTGATACCACTTTGGGGGGAAATCAGCCCCAGCATTTT	CATSDTTLGGNQPQHF
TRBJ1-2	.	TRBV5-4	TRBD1	TGTGCCAGCAATTTAGTCGGACAGGGGGCACGAGGCTACACCTTC	CASNLVGQGARGYTF
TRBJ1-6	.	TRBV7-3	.	TGTGCCAGCAGCTTAGAAGGAGGGGATATATCACCCCTCCACTTT	CASSLEGGDISPLHF
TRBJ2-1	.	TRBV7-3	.	TGTGCCAGCAGCCCGGACTCGTACAATGAGCAGTTCTTC	CASSPDSYNEQFF
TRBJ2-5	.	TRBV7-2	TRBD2	TGTGCCAGCAGCTCCCGGACTAGCGGGGGGGTTCAAGGGACCCAGTACTTC	CASSSRTSGGVQGTQYF
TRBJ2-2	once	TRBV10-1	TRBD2	TGCGCCAGCAGTTCCGGGACTAGCGGGAGGCCAAAAAACACCGGGGAGCTGTTTTTT	CASSSGTSGRPKNTGELFF
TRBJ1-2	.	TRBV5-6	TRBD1	TGTGCCAGCAGCCTACAGGGGGCTGAGGGCTACACCTTC	CASSLQGAEGYTF
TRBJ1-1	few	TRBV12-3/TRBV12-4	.	TGTGCCAGCACCCAGGGGTGGAACACTGAAGCTTTCTTT	CASTQGWNTEAFF
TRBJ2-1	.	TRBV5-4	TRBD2	TGTGCCAGCAGCTTCGGGCGGGAGCTATACAATGAGCAGTTCTTC	CASSFGRELYNEQFF
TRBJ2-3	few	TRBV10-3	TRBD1	TGTGCCATCAGTACCGGGACAGGGGATACAGATACGCAGTATTTT	CAISTGTGDTDTQYF
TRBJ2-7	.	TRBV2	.	TGTGCCAGCACTCGCGTGATGACAGGCTCCTACGAGCAGTACTTC	CASTRVMTGSYEQYF
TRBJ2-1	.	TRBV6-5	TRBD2	TGTGCCAGCAGTTACGGGGGGAGCGGGGGATACAATGAGCAGTTCTTC	CASSYGGSGGYNEQFF
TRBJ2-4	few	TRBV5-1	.	TGCGCCAGCAGCCAGGGTCCCGAAAACATTCAGTACTTC	CASSQGPENIQYF